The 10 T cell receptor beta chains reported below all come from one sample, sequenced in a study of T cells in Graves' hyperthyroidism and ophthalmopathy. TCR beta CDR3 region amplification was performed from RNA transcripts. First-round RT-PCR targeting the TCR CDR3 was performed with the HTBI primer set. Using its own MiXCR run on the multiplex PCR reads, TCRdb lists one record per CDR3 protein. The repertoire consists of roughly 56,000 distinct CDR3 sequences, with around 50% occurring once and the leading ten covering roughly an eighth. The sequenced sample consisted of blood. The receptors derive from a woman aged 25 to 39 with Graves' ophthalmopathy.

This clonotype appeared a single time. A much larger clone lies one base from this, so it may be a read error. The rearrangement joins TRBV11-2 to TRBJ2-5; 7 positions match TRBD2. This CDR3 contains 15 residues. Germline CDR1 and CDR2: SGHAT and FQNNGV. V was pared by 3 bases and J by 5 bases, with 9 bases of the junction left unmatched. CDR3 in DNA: TGTGCCAGCAGCTTTTCCAGCGGGACCGCTGAGACCCAGTACTTC. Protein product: CASSFSSGTAETQYF.

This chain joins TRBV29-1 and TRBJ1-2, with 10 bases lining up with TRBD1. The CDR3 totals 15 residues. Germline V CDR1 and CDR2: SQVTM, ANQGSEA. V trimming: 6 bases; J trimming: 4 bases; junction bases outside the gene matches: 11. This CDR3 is CSVPGQGTMVYGYTF. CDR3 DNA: TGCAGCGTCCCGGGACAGGGGACAATGGTCTATGGCTACACCTTC.

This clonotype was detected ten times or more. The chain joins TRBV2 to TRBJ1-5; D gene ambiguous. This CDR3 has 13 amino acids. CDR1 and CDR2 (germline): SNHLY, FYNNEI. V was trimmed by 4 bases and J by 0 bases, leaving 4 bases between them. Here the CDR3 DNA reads TGTGCCAGCAGTGTAAATAGCAATCAGCCCCAGCATTTT. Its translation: CASSVNSNQPQHF.

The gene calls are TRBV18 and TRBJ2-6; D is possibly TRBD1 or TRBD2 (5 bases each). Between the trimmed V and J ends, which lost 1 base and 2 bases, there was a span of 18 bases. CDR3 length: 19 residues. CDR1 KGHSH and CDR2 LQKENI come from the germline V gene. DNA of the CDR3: TGTGCCAGCTCACCACAGGACTGGCAGGGAAGTACTGGGGCCAACGTCCTGACTTTC. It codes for CASSPQDWQGSTGANVLTF. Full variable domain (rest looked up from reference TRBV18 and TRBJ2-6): NAGVMQNPRHLVRRRGQEARLRCSPMKGHSHVYWYRQLPEEGLKFMVYLQKENIIDESGMPKERFSAEFPKEGPSILRIQQVVRGDSAAYFCASSPQDWQGSTGANVLTFGAGSRLTVL.

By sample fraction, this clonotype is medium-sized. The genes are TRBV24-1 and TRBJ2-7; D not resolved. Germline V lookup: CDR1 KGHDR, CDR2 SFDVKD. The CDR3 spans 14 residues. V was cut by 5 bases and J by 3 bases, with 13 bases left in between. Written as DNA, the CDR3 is TGTGCCACCAGTGCCGGATCGAGCATCTACGAGCAGTACTTC. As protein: CATSAGSSIYEQYF.

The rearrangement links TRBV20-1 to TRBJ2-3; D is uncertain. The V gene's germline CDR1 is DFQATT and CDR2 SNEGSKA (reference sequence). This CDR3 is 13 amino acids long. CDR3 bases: TGCAGCATCCTTAGCAGGCTTACAGATACGCAGTATTTT. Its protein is CSILSRLTDTQYF.

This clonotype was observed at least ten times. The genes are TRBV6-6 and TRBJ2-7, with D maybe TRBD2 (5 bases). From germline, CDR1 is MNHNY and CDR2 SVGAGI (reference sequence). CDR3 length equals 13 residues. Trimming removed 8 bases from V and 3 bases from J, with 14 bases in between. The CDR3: CASSEGRNYEQYF. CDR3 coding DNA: TGTGCCAGCTCCGAGGGCAGGAACTACGAGCAGTACTTC.

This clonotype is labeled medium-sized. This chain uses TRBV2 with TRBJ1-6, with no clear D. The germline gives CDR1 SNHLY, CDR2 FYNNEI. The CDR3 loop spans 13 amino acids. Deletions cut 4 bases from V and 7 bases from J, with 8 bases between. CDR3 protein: CASSGQLNSPLHF. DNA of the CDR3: TGTGCCAGCAGTGGGCAGCTGAATTCACCCCTCCACTTT.

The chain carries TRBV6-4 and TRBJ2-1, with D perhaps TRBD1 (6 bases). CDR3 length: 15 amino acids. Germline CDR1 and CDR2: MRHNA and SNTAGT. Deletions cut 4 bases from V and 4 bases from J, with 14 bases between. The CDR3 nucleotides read TGTGCCAGCAGTGTCGGTCCGAGGGGGTACAATGAGCAGTTCTTC. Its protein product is CASSVGPRGYNEQFF.

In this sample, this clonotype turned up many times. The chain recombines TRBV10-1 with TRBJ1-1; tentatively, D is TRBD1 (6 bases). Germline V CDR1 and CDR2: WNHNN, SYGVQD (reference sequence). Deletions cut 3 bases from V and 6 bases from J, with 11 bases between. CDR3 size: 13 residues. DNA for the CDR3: TGCGCCAGCAGTGAACAGGGTAGACCTGAAGCTTTCTTT. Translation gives CASSEQGRPEAFF.